This TCR beta chain is drawn from a study of shared clonotypes between healthy human individuals. Across several immunoSEQ plates, the genomic DNA of each subset was split evenly. Authors' analysis steps: ImmunoSEQ gave junction-only sequences without quality scores, so filtering differed. Sequenced by immunoSEQ multiplex PCR; TCRdb stores in-frame clones only, minus some. V and J calls and clone size are as listed in that table; D and trimming were resolved from the DNA. The data hold under 2.5 million clones, with just under 95% observed a single time. The CDR3 runs 15 residues. Germline V gene lookup returns CDR1 SGHRS and CDR2 YFSETQ. V was clipped by 8 bases and J by 4 bases, with 21 bases between them.

The V call is TRBV5-1, the J call TRBJ2-5; maybe TRBD2 (6 bases). The sample comprised naive CD4+ T cells from PBMCs. Stated subset: CD45RA+ positively selected. The source is a man between 18 and 35 years old in good health. Some clones in this sample may be carry-over from other donors' samples. The CDR3 DNA follows: TGCGCCAGTAGCGCGGCGGGGACTTTCGGAGAGACCCAGTACTTC. It is translated as CASSAAGTFGETQYF.